This TCR beta chain was found in a study of blood T cell repertoires in COVID-19. Recruits, aged about 18 to 95 years, lived in 24 US areas. Participants classified as exposed had met a COVID-19 case within 2 weeks before study entry. This CDR3 is built from 14 residues. V gave up 7 bases and J gave up 4 bases, with 14 bases separating them. Looked up from germline, CDR1 is LNHDA and CDR2 is SQIVND (reference sequence). The data were produced by immunoSEQ multiplex PCR, yet TCRdb's version contains in-frame clones alone and is incomplete. Among around 400,000 clones listed, about 88% were seen once. The sequenced sample consisted of PBMCs or T cells enriched from blood (not recorded which). V and J are TRBV19 and TRBJ2-1; TRBD2 is a possible D gene (5 bases). The TCR originated in a woman younger than 30 who had been exposed to COVID-19. The CDR3 nucleotides are TGTGCCAGTAACCGAGGGCCAGGTTACAATGAGCAGTTCTTC. Protein: CASNRGPGYNEQFF.